The next 7 T cell receptor beta chains were all read from a single sample in a study of blood T cell repertoires in COVID-19. Sequenced by immunoSEQ multiplex PCR; TCRdb stores in-frame clones only, minus some. This sample carries some 300,000 clones, approximately 84% of them seen once, and the ten largest clones take about 4.6%. Sequenced: PBMCs or T cells enriched from blood (not recorded which). These receptors all stem from a man aged 25 to 45 who had recovered from COVID-19.

The V and J genes are TRBV6-5 and TRBJ2-3, with 8 bases identical to TRBD2. This CDR3 region has 15 residues. Losses at the gene ends were 10 bases for V and 3 bases for J; bases not matched to a gene: 12. Germline V gene data show CDR1 as MNHEY and CDR2 as SVGAGI. The CDR3 is CATNKYGGRTDTQYF. In nucleotides, the CDR3 is TGTGCCACCAACAAGTACGGCGGGAGGACAGATACGCAGTATTTT.

The chain carries TRBV11-2 and TRBJ2-1; D is unresolved. Trimming pared 1 base from V and 11 bases from J, leaving 6 bases between. CDR3 size: 11 residues. Germline V lookup: CDR1 SGHAT, CDR2 FQNNGV. The CDR3 nucleotides are TGTGCCAGCAGCTTAGTGGCCCAGCAGTTCTTC. This codes for CASSLVAQQFF. Variable domain in full (rest from reference TRBV11-2 and TRBJ2-1): EAGVAQSPRYKIIEKRQSVAFWCNPISGHATLYWYQQILGQGPKLLIQFQNNGVVDDSQLPKDRFSAERLKGVDSTLKIQPAKLEDSAVYLCASSLVAQQFFGPGTRLTVL.

The rearrangement links TRBV11-3 to TRBJ2-1, with 9 bases fitting TRBD2. CDR3 size: 14 residues. The germline CDR1 and CDR2 sequences are SGHNT and YENEEA. The V gene end was trimmed by 4 bases and the J gene end by 6 bases; junction bases not matched to a gene: 4. The CDR3, as DNA: TGTGCCAGCAGCTATAGCGGGAGTATCAATGAGCAGTTCTTC. Protein: CASSYSGSINEQFF.

The genes are TRBV20-1 and TRBJ2-1; D is possibly TRBD1 (6 bases). The CDR3 has 11 residues. V was trimmed by 7 bases and J by 6 bases, leaving 10 bases between them. Looked up from germline, CDR1 is DFQATT and CDR2 is SNEGSKA (reference sequence). This chain's CDR3 is CSVPRGNEQFF. The CDR3 DNA reads TGCAGTGTACCCAGGGGCAATGAGCAGTTCTTC.

This chain uses TRBV19 with TRBJ2-7; 9 bases agree with TRBD1. Germline assignment: CDR1 LNHDA and CDR2 SQIVND (reference sequence). This CDR3 spans 15 amino acids. V dropped 4 bases and J dropped 1; count of bases not matched to a gene: 5. The CDR3 DNA follows: TGTGCCAGTAGTACCTCCGGGACAGGGTCCTACGAGCAGTACTTC. It is translated as CASSTSGTGSYEQYF.

The gene calls are TRBV18 and TRBJ2-4; weak D call: TRBD2 (6 bases). CDR1 is KGHSH and CDR2 is LQKENI in the germline V gene. The CDR3 totals 18 residues. Trimming shortened V by 0 bases and J by 0 bases, and 15 bases separated the two germline ends. CDR3 sequence reads: CASSPPGGQIIAKNIQYF. The CDR3 DNA reads TGTGCCAGCTCACCACCGGGAGGACAAATTATAGCCAAAAACATTCAGTACTTC.

The V call is TRBV13, the J call TRBJ1-1, with D hard to call. V lost 5 bases and J lost 4, with 8 bases in between. The length of the CDR3 is 12 residues. Looked up from germline, CDR1 is PRHDT and CDR2 is FYEKMQ (reference sequence). In DNA form, the CDR3 reads TGTGCCAGCAGCAGACAAGGCACTGAAGCTTTCTTT. Translating gives CASSRQGTEAFF.